This TCR beta chain was retrieved from a study of T-cell reconstitution after alpha-beta-depleted transplantation in children. There are many counts of this clonotype. The V gene lost 3 bases and the J gene lost 6 bases, with 12 bases spanning the gap. Germline assignment: CDR1 LGHDT and CDR2 YNNKEL (reference sequence). CDR3 size: 13 residues. Construction of the TCRbeta library involved unique molecular identifiers. TCRdb processed the PCR reads anew with MiXCR; each CDR3 protein has one entry. The table has around 200,000 distinct CDR3 sequences, approximately 10% seen once. The receptor was derived from a child younger than two with acute myeloid leukemia, due to receive a stem cell transplant. Here the sequenced sample was PBMCs, taken before TCRalphabeta/CD19-depleted stem cell transplant. The genes are TRBV3-1 and TRBJ2-7; D might be TRBD2 (5 bases). Here the CDR3 reads CASSHEGIGEQYF. The CDR3 region has the DNA TGTGCCAGCAGCCATGAGGGTATCGGCGAGCAGTACTTC.